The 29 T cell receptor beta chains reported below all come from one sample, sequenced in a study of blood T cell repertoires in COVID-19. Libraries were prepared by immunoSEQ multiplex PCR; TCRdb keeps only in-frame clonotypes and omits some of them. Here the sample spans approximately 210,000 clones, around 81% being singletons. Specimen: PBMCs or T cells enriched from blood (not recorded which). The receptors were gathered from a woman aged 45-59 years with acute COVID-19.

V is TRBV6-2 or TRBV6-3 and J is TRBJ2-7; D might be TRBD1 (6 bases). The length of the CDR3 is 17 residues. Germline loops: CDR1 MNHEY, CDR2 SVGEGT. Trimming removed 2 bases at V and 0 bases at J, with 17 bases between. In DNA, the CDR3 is TGTGCCAGCAGTTACGTTTCCGGGACACCGAGCTCCTACGAGCAGTACTTC. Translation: CASSYVSGTPSSYEQYF.

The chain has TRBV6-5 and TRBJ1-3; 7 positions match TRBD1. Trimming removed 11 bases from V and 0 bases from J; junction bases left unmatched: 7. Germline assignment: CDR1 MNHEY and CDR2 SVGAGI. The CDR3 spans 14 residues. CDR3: CAHSRDSSGNTIYF. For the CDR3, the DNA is TGTGCCCATTCCAGGGACAGCTCTGGAAACACCATATATTTT.

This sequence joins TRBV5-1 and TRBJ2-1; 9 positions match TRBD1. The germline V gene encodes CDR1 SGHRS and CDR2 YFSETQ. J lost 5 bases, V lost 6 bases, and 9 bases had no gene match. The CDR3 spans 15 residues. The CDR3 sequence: CASIPSTGGHNEQFF. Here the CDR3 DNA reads TGCGCCAGCATCCCCTCGACAGGGGGGCACAATGAGCAGTTCTTC.

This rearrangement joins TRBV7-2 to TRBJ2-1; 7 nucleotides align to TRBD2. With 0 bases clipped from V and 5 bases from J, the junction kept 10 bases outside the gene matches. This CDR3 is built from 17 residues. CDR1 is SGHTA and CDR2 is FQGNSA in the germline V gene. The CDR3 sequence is CASSLALRASGNNEQFF. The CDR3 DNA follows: TGTGCCAGCAGCTTAGCTTTACGGGCTAGCGGAAACAATGAGCAGTTCTTC. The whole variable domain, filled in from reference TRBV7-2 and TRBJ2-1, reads GAGVSQSPSNKVTEKGKDVELRCDPISGHTALYWYRQSLGQGLEFLIYFQGNSAPDKSGLPSDRFSAERTGGSVSTLTIQRTQQEDSAVYLCASSLALRASGNNEQFFGPGTRLTVL.

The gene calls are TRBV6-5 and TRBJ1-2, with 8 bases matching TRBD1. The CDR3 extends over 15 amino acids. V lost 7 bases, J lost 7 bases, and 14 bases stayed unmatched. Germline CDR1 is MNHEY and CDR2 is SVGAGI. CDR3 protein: CASTSQGTGLIGYTF. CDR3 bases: TGTGCCAGCACCTCCCAAGGGACAGGTCTAATTGGCTACACCTTC.

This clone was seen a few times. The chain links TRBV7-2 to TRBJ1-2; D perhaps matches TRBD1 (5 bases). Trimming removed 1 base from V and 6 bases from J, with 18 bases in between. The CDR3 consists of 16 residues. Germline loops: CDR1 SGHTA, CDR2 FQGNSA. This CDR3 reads CASSLGLSRGGDGYTF. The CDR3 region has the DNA TGTGCCAGCAGCTTAGGTCTTTCCCGGGGAGGGGATGGCTACACCTTC. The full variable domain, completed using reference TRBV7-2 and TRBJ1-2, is GAGVSQSPSNKVTEKGKDVELRCDPISGHTALYWYRQSLGQGLEFLIYFQGNSAPDKSGLPSDRFSAERTGGSVSTLTIQRTQQEDSAVYLCASSLGLSRGGDGYTFGSGTRLTVV.

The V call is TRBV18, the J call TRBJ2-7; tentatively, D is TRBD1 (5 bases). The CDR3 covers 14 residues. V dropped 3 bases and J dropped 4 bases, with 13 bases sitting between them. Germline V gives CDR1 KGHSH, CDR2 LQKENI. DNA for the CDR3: TGTGCCAGCTCACCGCAGGGTAAGGGTTACGAGCAGTACTTC. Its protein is CASSPQGKGYEQYF.

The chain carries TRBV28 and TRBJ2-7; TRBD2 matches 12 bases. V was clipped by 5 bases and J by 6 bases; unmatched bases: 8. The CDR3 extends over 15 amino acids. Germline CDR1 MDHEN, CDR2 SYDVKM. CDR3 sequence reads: CASSPGLAGSSEQYF. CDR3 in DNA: TGTGCCAGCAGTCCCGGACTAGCGGGGAGCTCCGAGCAGTACTTC.

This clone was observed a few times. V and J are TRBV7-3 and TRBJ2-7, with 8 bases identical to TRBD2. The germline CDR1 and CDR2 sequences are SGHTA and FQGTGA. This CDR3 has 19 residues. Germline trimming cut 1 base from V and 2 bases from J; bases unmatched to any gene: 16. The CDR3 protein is CASSLRLHPGLGTPYEQYF. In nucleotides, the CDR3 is TGTGCCAGCAGCTTAAGGTTGCATCCGGGACTAGGAACTCCCTACGAGCAGTACTTC.

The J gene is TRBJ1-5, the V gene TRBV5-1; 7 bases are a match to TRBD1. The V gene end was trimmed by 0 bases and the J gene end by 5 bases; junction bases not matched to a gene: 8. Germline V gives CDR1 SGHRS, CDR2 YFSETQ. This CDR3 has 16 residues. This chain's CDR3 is CASSLVPGGRDQPQHF. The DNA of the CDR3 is TGCGCCAGCAGCTTGGTTCCAGGGGGTCGAGATCAGCCCCAGCATTTT.

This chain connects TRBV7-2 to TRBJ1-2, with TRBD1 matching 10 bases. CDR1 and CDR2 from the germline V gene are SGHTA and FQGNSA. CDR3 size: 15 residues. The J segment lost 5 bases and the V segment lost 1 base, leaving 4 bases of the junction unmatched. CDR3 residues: CASSLVGTGVYGYTF. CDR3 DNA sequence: TGTGCCAGCAGCTTAGTCGGGACAGGGGTTTATGGCTACACCTTC.

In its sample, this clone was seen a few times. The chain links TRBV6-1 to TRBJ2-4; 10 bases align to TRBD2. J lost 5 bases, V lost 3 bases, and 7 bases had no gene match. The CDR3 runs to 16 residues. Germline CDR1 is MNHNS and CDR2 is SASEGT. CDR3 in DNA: TGTGCCAGCAGTGATACTAGCGGGATGACCGAAAACATTCAGTACTTC. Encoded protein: CASSDTSGMTENIQYF.

The CDR3 loop reads CASSPGQTFDEQYF. The CDR3 DNA follows: TGCGCCAGTTCCCCGGGACAAACGTTTGACGAGCAGTACTTC. V is TRBV5-1 and J is TRBJ2-7, with D maybe TRBD1 (6 bases). The CDR3 loop spans 14 amino acids. The ends were cut back, 8 bases at V and 5 bases at J, with 20 bases in the middle. The germline gives CDR1 SGHRS, CDR2 YFSETQ.

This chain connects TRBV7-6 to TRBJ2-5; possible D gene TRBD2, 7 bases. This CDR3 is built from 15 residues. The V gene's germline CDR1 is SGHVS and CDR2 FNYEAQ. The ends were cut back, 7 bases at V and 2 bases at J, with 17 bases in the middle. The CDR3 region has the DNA TGTGCCAGCACCTCTTCACAGGGACTACAAGAGACCCAGTACTTC. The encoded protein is CASTSSQGLQETQYF.

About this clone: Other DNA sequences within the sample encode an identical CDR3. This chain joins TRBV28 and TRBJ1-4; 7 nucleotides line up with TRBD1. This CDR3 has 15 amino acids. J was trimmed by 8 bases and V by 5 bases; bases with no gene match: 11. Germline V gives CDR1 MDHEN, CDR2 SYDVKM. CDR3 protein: CASSPRQGLGEKLFF. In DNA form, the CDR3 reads TGTGCCAGCAGTCCGCGACAGGGTCTGGGGGAAAAACTGTTTTTT.

CDR3 sequence: CASSRTGGITDTQYF. The CDR3 nucleotides are TGTGCCAGCTCAAGGACAGGGGGGATCACAGATACGCAGTATTTT. J is TRBJ2-3 and V is TRBV18; 10 bases map to TRBD1. Germline CDR1 is KGHSH and CDR2 is LQKENI. This CDR3 has 15 residues. With V trimmed by 5 bases and J by 2 bases, 4 bases remained unmatched.

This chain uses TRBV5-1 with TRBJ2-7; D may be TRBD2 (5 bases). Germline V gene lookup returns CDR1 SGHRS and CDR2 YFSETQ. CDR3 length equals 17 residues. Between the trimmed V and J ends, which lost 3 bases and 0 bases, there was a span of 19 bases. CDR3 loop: CASSSSDGRGSSYEQYF. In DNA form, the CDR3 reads TGCGCCAGCAGCTCTTCCGACGGACGGGGAAGCTCCTACGAGCAGTACTTC.

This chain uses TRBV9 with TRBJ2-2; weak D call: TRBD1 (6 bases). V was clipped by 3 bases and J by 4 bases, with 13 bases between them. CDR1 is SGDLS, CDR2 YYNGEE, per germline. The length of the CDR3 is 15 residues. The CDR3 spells CASSAVGGGTGELFF. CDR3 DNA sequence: TGTGCCAGCAGCGCGGTTGGGGGCGGCACCGGGGAGCTGTTTTTT.

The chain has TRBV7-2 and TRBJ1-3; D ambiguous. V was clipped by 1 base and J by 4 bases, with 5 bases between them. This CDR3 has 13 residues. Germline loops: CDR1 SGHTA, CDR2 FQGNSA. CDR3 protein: CASSLGPGNTIYF. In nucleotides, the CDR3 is TGTGCCAGCAGCTTAGGGCCCGGAAACACCATATATTTT.

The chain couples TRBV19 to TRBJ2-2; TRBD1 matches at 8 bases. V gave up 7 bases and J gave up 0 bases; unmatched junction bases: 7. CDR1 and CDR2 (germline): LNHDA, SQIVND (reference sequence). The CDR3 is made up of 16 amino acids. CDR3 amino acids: CASTLGQGANTGELFF. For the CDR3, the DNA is TGTGCCAGTACCCTCGGACAGGGCGCGAACACCGGGGAGCTGTTTTTT.

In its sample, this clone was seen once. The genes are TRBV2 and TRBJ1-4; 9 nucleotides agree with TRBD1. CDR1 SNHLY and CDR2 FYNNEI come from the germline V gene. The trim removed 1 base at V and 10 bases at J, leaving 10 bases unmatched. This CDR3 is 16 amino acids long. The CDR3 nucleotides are TGTGCCAGCAGTGAAGAGGGGACAGGGTCGAAGGGAAAACTGTTTTTT. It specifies CASSEEGTGSKGKLFF.

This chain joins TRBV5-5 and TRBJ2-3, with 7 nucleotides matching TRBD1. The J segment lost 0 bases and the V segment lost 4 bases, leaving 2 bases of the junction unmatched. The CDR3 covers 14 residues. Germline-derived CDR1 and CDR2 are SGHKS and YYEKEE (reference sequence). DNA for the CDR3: TGTGCCAGCAGCCTACAGGGGAGCACAGATACGCAGTATTTT. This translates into CASSLQGSTDTQYF. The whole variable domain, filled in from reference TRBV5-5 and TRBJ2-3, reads DAGVTQSPTHLIKTRGQQVTLRCSPISGHKSVSWYQQVLGQGPQFIFQYYEKEERGRGNFPDRFSARQFPNYSSELNVNALLLGDSALYLCASSLQGSTDTQYFGPGTRLTVL.

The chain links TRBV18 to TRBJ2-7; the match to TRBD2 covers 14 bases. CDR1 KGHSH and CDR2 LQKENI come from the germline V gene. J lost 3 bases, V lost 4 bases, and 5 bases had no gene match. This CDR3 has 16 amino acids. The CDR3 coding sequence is TGTGCCAGCTCACTAGGGACTAGCGGGAGAATCTACGAGCAGTACTTC. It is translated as CASSLGTSGRIYEQYF. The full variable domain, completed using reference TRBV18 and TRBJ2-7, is NAGVMQNPRHLVRRRGQEARLRCSPMKGHSHVYWYRQLPEEGLKFMVYLQKENIIDESGMPKERFSAEFPKEGPSILRIQQVVRGDSAAYFCASSLGTSGRIYEQYFGPGTRLTVT.

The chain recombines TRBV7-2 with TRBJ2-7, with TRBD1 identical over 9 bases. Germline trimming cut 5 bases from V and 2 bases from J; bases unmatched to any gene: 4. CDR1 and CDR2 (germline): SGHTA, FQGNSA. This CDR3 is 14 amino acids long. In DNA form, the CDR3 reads TGTGCCAGCAGCCAGGACAGGGGACCCTACGAGCAGTACTTC. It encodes CASSQDRGPYEQYF.

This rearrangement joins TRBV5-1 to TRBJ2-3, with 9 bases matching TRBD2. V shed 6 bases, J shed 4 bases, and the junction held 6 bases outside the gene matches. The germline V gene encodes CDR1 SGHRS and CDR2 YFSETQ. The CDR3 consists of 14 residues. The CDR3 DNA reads TGCGCCAGCACCTTAGCGGGAGCGCCAGATACGCAGTATTTT. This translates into CASTLAGAPDTQYF.

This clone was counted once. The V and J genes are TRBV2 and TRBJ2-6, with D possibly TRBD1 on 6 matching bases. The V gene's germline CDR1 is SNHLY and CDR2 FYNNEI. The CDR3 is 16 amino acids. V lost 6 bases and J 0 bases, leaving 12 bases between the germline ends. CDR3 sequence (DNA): TGTGCCAGCAGGGACAGCAAGCTCTCTGGGGCCAACGTCCTGACTTTC. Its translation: CASRDSKLSGANVLTF.

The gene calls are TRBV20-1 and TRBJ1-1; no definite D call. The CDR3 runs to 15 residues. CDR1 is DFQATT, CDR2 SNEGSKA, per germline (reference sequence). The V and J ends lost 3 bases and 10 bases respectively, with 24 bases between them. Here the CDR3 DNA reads TGCAGTGCTAGTGGAGGTGGAGGCTCAGTTCAATTAGCTTTCTTT. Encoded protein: CSASGGGGSVQLAFF.

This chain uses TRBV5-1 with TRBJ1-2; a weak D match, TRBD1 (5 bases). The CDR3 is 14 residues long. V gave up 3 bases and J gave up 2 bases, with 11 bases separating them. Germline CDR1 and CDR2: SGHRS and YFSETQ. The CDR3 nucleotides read TGCGCCAGCAGCTCGGAGACAGCAAACTATGGCTACACCTTC. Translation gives CASSSETANYGYTF. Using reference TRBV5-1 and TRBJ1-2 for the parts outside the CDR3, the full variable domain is KAGVTQTPRYLIKTRGQQVTLSCSPISGHRSVSWYQQTPGQGLQFLFEYFSETQRNKGNFPGRFSGRQFSNSRSEMNVSTLELGDSALYLCASSSETANYGYTFGSGTRLTVV.

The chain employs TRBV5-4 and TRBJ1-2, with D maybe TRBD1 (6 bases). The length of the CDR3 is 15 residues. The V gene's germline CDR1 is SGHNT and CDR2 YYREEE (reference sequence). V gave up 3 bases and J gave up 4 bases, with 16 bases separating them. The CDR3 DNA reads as TGTGCCAGCAGCTCTCCGGGACAAGCCCTCTATGGCTACACCTTC. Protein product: CASSSPGQALYGYTF.